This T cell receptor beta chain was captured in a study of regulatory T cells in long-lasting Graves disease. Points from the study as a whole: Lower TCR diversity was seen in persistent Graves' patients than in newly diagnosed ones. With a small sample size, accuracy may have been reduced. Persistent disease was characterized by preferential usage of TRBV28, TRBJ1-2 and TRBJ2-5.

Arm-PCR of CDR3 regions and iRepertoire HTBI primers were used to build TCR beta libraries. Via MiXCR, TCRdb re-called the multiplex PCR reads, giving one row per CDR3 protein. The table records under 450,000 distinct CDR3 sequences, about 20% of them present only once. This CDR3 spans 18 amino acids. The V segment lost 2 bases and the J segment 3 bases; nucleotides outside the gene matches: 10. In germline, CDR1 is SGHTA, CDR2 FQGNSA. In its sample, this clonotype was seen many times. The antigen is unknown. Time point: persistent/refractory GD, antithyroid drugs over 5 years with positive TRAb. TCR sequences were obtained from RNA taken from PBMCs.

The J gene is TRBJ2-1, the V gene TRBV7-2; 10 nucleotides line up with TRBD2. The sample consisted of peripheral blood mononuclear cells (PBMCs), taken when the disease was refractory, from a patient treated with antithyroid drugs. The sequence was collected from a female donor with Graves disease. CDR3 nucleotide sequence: TGTGCCAGCAGCTTACTAGCCTCCGGACTAGCGGACTACAATGAGCAGTTCTTC. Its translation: CASSLLASGLADYNEQFF. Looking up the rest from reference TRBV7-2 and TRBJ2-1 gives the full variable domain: GAGVSQSPSNKVTEKGKDVELRCDPISGHTALYWYRQSLGQGLEFLIYFQGNSAPDKSGLPSDRFSAERTGGSVSTLTIQRTQQEDSAVYLCASSLLASGLADYNEQFFGPGTRLTVL.